The 6 T cell receptor beta chains below come from one sample, sequenced in a study of OX40 agonist ivuxolimab in advanced cancers. TCRdb keeps only in-frame clones here, not all; method: immunoSEQ multiplex PCR. The sample lists 75,000 to 90,000 clones, 92% seen once, with roughly 1.1% in the top ten. Sample: CD4+ or CD8+ T cells sorted from blood, taken in a trial of the OX40 agonist ivuxolimab. The receptor source for this set is an adult with an advanced solid tumor such as melanoma, head and neck, liver or kidney cancer.

J is TRBJ2-7 and V is TRBV6-5, with D perhaps TRBD1 (5 bases). The CDR3 has 13 residues. Germline V lookup: CDR1 MNHEY, CDR2 SVGAGI. Trimming left V 7 bases short and J 2 bases short, with 12 bases between. DNA for the CDR3: TGTGCCAGCACCAACACAGGAACCTACGAGCAGTACTTC. Protein sequence: CASTNTGTYEQYF.

The chain recombines TRBV9 with TRBJ2-5; 8 nucleotides align to TRBD2. The V gene's germline CDR1 is SGDLS and CDR2 YYNGEE. The CDR3 has 16 amino acids. V trimming: 3 bases; J trimming: 4 bases; junction bases outside the gene matches: 11. The CDR3 region has the DNA TGTGCCAGCAGCGCAGGAGCGGGAGTGTTCAGAGAGACCCAGTACTTC. Amino acids: CASSAGAGVFRETQYF. Full variable domain (outside the CDR3, taken from reference TRBV9 and TRBJ2-5): DSGVTQTPKHLITATGQRVTLRCSPRSGDLSVYWYQQSLDQGLQFLIQYYNGEERAKGNILERFSAQQFPDLHSELNLSSLELGDSALYFCASSAGAGVFRETQYFGPGTRLLVL.

A single count supports this clone. The chain combines TRBV28 with TRBJ2-7; 8 positions match TRBD2. V lost 5 bases, J lost 9 bases, and 18 bases stayed unmatched. This CDR3 has 16 residues. Germline V gene lookup returns CDR1 MDHEN and CDR2 SYDVKM. The CDR3 reads CASSSVTSGGPGGQYF. Here the CDR3 DNA reads TGTGCCAGCAGTAGCGTAACTAGCGGAGGACCTGGGGGGCAGTACTTC.

The V gene is TRBV5-6, the J gene TRBJ1-1; D ambiguous. V was cut by 0 bases and J by 7 bases, with 4 bases left in between. Germline loops: CDR1 SGHDT, CDR2 YYEEEE. The CDR3 spans 11 residues. The DNA of the CDR3 is TGTGCCAGCAGCTTGGAGGGTGAAGCTTTCTTT. The encoded protein is CASSLEGEAFF.

V and J are TRBV6-6 and TRBJ1-4; D unclear. This CDR3 spans 16 amino acids. The V gene lost 5 bases and the J gene lost 1 base, with 14 bases spanning the gap. The germline V gene encodes CDR1 MNHNY and CDR2 SVGAGI (reference sequence). The CDR3 protein is CASSPLPGGTNEKLFF. CDR3 bases: TGTGCCAGCAGTCCGCTGCCGGGCGGAACTAATGAAAAACTGTTTTTT.

V and J are TRBV11-2 and TRBJ2-7; TRBD1 is a possible D gene (5 bases). The CDR3 sequence is 14 residues long. V was clipped by 2 bases and J by 2 bases, with 10 bases between them. Per germline, CDR1 SGHAT and CDR2 FQNNGV. CDR3 residues: CASSLKQGPYEQYF. The CDR3 bases are TGTGCCAGCAGCTTAAAGCAGGGCCCCTACGAGCAGTACTTC.